The 5 T cell receptor beta chains below all came from one sample that was sequenced in a study of ipilimumab plus nivolumab after autologous stem cell transplantation. Some clones are missing from TCRdb's copy, which holds only in-frame ones; the method was immunoSEQ multiplex PCR. This table has over 75,000 clones, 75% to 85% appearing once. This material consisted of PBMCs, taken in a trial of ipilimumab plus nivolumab as post-transplant consolidation. All receptors derive from a male donor with diffuse large B-cell lymphoma.

The chain carries TRBV7-2 and TRBJ1-2; 8 nucleotides align to TRBD1. V was pared by 6 bases and J by 9 bases, with 6 bases of the junction left unmatched. The CDR3 has 12 amino acids. Germline loops: CDR1 SGHTA, CDR2 FQGNSA. The CDR3 DNA sequence: TGTGCCAGCAGTTTACAGGGGGAGCGCTACACCTTC. This codes for CASSLQGERYTF.

V usage is TRBV5-1 and J usage is TRBJ2-4, with a possible D match to TRBD2 (5 bases). Trimming left V 4 bases short and J 2 bases short, with 13 bases between. The CDR3 runs 15 residues. Germline V gives CDR1 SGHRS, CDR2 YFSETQ. This CDR3 reads CASSTNPGTKNIQYF. The CDR3 DNA reads TGCGCCAGCAGCACAAATCCGGGAACCAAAAACATTCAGTACTTC.

The chain links TRBV6-1 to TRBJ2-7; D might be TRBD1 (8 bases). Germline assignment: CDR1 MNHNS and CDR2 SASEGT. The CDR3 length is 15 residues. V lost 3 bases, J lost 1 base, and 13 bases lay in between. CDR3 coding DNA: TGTGCCAGCAGTGAGGGGGGGACAGGATCCTACGAGCAGTACTTC. Translated, it gives CASSEGGTGSYEQYF.

This chain links TRBV4-3 with TRBJ2-1; 9 bases line up with TRBD1. The J segment lost 8 bases and the V segment lost 4 bases, leaving 12 bases of the junction unmatched. The CDR3 runs 16 residues. CDR1 and CDR2 from the germline V gene are LGHNA and YSLEER. The CDR3 sequence is CASSPFRDRVIDEQFF. CDR3 in DNA: TGCGCCAGCAGCCCTTTCCGGGACAGGGTGATCGATGAGCAGTTCTTC.

The CDR3 DNA reads as TGTGCCAGCAGGACCTACACAGATACGCAGTATTTT. This translates into CASRTYTDTQYF. The chain joins TRBV5-6 to TRBJ2-3, with D unresolved. The length of the CDR3 is 12 residues. Germline V CDR1 and CDR2: SGHDT, YYEEEE. Trimming took off 5 bases at V and 2 bases at J, with 6 bases between the two ends.